Each of the 27 T cell receptor beta chains below was sequenced from the same sample in a study of blood T cell repertoires in COVID-19. Generated by immunoSEQ multiplex PCR, the TCRdb table keeps only in-frame clones and is missing some. The table has 200,000 to 250,000 clones, roughly nine tenths seen once. The sample taken for sequencing was peripheral blood. All receptors come from a man in his 60s who had recovered from COVID-19.

The J gene is TRBJ1-6, the V gene TRBV19; D possibly corresponds to TRBD1 (6 bases). CDR1 LNHDA and CDR2 SQIVND come from the germline V gene (reference sequence). The CDR3 runs to 13 residues. The ends were cut back, 6 bases at V and 6 bases at J, with 9 bases in the middle. The CDR3 spells CASRGTLNSPLHF. The CDR3 nucleotides are TGTGCCAGTAGGGGGACACTTAATTCACCCCTCCACTTT.

This clone has just one count. This chain links TRBV6-2 or TRBV6-3 with TRBJ2-3; weak D call: TRBD1 (6 bases). Trimming took 0 bases from V and 6 from J, leaving 13 bases between them. The germline V gene encodes CDR1 MNHEY and CDR2 SVGEGT. The CDR3 contains 15 residues. CDR3 region: CASSYSGTPGDTQYF. DNA of the CDR3: TGTGCCAGCAGTTACTCCGGGACACCTGGGGATACGCAGTATTTT.

The V gene is TRBV7-3, the J gene TRBJ2-7; no clear D gene. V lost 5 bases, J lost 0 bases, and 14 bases lay in between. In germline, CDR1 is SGHTA, CDR2 FQGTGA. This CDR3 comprises 15 residues. This chain's CDR3 is CASSPAPQRSYEQYF. CDR3 coding DNA: TGTGCCAGCAGCCCCGCCCCCCAGCGCTCCTACGAGCAGTACTTC.

V and J are TRBV7-9 and TRBJ1-2, with no clear D. This CDR3 is 13 amino acids long. CDR1 SEHNR and CDR2 FQNEAQ come from the germline V gene (reference sequence). The germline V and J ends were trimmed by 1 base and 3 bases, with 6 bases remaining between them. As DNA, the CDR3 is TGTGCCAGCAGCTTAGACAGATACTATGGCTACACCTTC. It codes for CASSLDRYYGYTF.

V gene TRBV5-6 combines with J gene TRBJ2-5; 8 bases are a match to TRBD1. J gave up 2 bases and V 0 bases, and 3 bases lay outside the gene matches. Germline V lookup: CDR1 SGHDT, CDR2 YYEEEE. The CDR3 spans 15 residues. In DNA form, the CDR3 reads TGTGCCAGCAGCTTGGACAGGGGGTATCAAGAGACCCAGTACTTC. Its protein product is CASSLDRGYQETQYF.

The J gene is TRBJ1-1, the V gene TRBV23-1; D gene unclear. TRBV23-1 counts as an open reading frame of uncertain function. This CDR3 has 14 residues. Deletions cut 4 bases from V and 10 bases from J, with 19 bases between. CDR3 in DNA: TGCGCCAGCAGTCCCAATCATGAGGGCTTGTTAGCTTTCTTT. Its protein is CASSPNHEGLLAFF.

The rearrangement links TRBV7-9 to TRBJ1-2; a weak D match, TRBD1 (5 bases). The CDR3 runs 13 residues. Trimming stripped 5 bases from V and 1 base from J, with 8 bases between. Per germline, CDR1 SEHNR and CDR2 FQNEAQ (reference sequence). This CDR3 is CASSPDSNYGYTF. CDR3 nucleotides: TGTGCCAGCAGCCCAGACAGTAACTATGGCTACACCTTC.

The V gene is TRBV19, the J gene TRBJ1-3; D is undetermined. The ends were cut back, 6 bases at V and 0 bases at J, with 9 bases in the middle. Looked up from germline, CDR1 is LNHDA and CDR2 is SQIVND (reference sequence). This CDR3 region has 14 residues. DNA of the CDR3: TGTGCCAGTAGCCCCGACAACTCTGGAAACACCATATATTTT. It encodes CASSPDNSGNTIYF.

The J gene is TRBJ2-3, the V gene TRBV7-2; D may be TRBD2 (6 bases). The CDR3 has 17 amino acids. V dropped 6 bases and J dropped 2 bases, with 21 bases sitting between them. Germline assignment: CDR1 SGHTA and CDR2 FQGNSA. CDR3 residues: CASRRGLTTPLTDTQYF. As DNA, the CDR3 is TGTGCCAGCAGGCGGGGTCTGACTACGCCTCTCACAGATACGCAGTATTTT.

The chain combines TRBV28 with TRBJ1-2, with 8 bases aligning to TRBD1. The CDR3 is 16 amino acids. Trimming removed 4 bases from V and 1 base from J; junction bases left unmatched: 8. CDR1 and CDR2 from the germline V gene are MDHEN and SYDVKM. CDR3 nucleotide sequence: TGTGCCAGCAGTTCAACGTGGACAGGGTATAACTATGGCTACACCTTC. This codes for CASSSTWTGYNYGYTF.

This clone was seen just once. The rearrangement links TRBV25-1 to TRBJ2-7; TRBD1 matches at 11 bases. V shed 1 base, J shed 6 bases, and the junction held 8 bases outside the gene matches. Germline CDR1 and CDR2: MGHDK and SYGVNS. CDR3 length: 16 residues. The CDR3 loop is CASSESPGQGGLEQYF. CDR3 coding DNA: TGTGCCAGCAGTGAATCGCCGGGACAGGGGGGCCTCGAGCAGTACTTC.

This chain joins TRBV6-2 or TRBV6-3 and TRBJ2-1; D possibly corresponds to TRBD1 (5 bases). The CDR3 sequence is 14 residues long. Between the trimmed V and J ends, which lost 2 bases and 6 bases, there was a span of 11 bases. CDR1 and CDR2 from the germline V gene are MNHEY and SVGEGT. This chain's CDR3 is CASSYVLRGNEQFF. Here the CDR3 DNA reads TGTGCCAGCAGTTACGTCTTAAGGGGCAATGAGCAGTTCTTC.

This chain joins TRBV5-4 and TRBJ2-1, with a tentative D call TRBD2 (5 bases). CDR3 length equals 17 residues. Trimming shortened V by 0 bases and J by 3 bases, and 16 bases separated the two germline ends. Per the germline V gene, CDR1 is SGHNT and CDR2 is YYREEE (reference sequence). CDR3 protein: CASSLGGRRLHYNEQFF. CDR3 in DNA: TGTGCCAGCAGCTTGGGAGGCCGGCGACTACACTACAATGAGCAGTTCTTC.

The rearrangement links TRBV5-1 to TRBJ2-1; 7 bases line up with TRBD1. Unmatched junction bases numbered 6, after V lost 4 bases and J lost 2 bases. This CDR3 is built from 15 residues. Germline V gene sequence: CDR1 SGHRS, CDR2 YFSETQ. CDR3 loop: CASSPTTGTYNEQFF. The CDR3 DNA is TGCGCCAGCAGCCCAACGACAGGGACCTACAATGAGCAGTTCTTC.

The V and J genes are TRBV13 and TRBJ2-3, with D perhaps matching TRBD1 (5 bases). CDR1 and CDR2 from the germline V gene are PRHDT and FYEKMQ (reference sequence). This CDR3 has 13 residues. V shed 1 base and J shed 3 bases, with 5 bases lying between them. In DNA form, the CDR3 reads TGTGCCAGCAGCTTAGACAGGACAGATACGCAGTATTTT. As protein: CASSLDRTDTQYF.

The rearrangement links TRBV5-4 to TRBJ2-3, with TRBD2 matching over 11 bases. CDR3 length: 17 amino acids. CDR1 and CDR2 from the germline V gene are SGHNT and YYREEE (reference sequence). The J segment lost 2 bases and the V segment lost 4 bases, leaving 9 bases of the junction unmatched. The CDR3 loop reads CASSPRLAGMHTDTQYF. As DNA, the CDR3 is TGTGCCAGCAGCCCTCGACTAGCGGGGATGCACACAGATACGCAGTATTTT.

This clone was picked up one time. V gene TRBV6-2 or TRBV6-3 combines with J gene TRBJ1-5; D perhaps matches TRBD1 (6 bases). Germline V gene data show CDR1 as MNHEY and CDR2 as SVGEGT. CDR3 length: 18 amino acids. The V and J ends lost 0 bases and 4 bases respectively, with 19 bases between them. The CDR3 loop reads CASSYSSRTARPNQPQHF. The CDR3 DNA is TGTGCCAGCAGTTACTCGAGTCGGACAGCTCGCCCTAATCAGCCCCAGCATTTT.

This clone was observed a single time. This chain joins TRBV24-1 and TRBJ2-3; D remains unclear. CDR1 is KGHDR, CDR2 SFDVKD, per germline. The CDR3 is 16 amino acids. Trimming pared 5 bases from V and 8 bases from J, leaving 22 bases between. The CDR3 protein is CATSAHSQVLGPTQYF. For the CDR3, the DNA is TGTGCCACCAGTGCCCATTCCCAGGTTCTGGGTCCTACGCAGTATTTT.

The chain combines TRBV19 with TRBJ2-2; possible D gene TRBD2, 6 bases. V lost 0 bases, J lost 7 bases, and 9 bases lay in between. Germline V gene lookup returns CDR1 LNHDA and CDR2 SQIVND (reference sequence). This CDR3 has 14 residues. CDR3 protein: CASSIDHSGGELFF. The CDR3 DNA follows: TGTGCCAGTAGTATAGATCATAGCGGCGGGGAGCTGTTTTTT.

The chain combines TRBV12-5 with TRBJ1-5, with 9 nucleotides matching TRBD1. The length of the CDR3 is 15 residues. J gave up 5 bases and V 0 bases, and 2 bases lay outside the gene matches. Germline V gene lookup returns CDR1 LGHNT and CDR2 FRNRAP. The CDR3 coding sequence is TGTGCTAGTGGTTTGGTACAGGGGGCGCATCAGCCCCAGCATTTT. Amino acids: CASGLVQGAHQPQHF.

This clone showed up just once. The chain is built from TRBV5-1 and TRBJ2-3; 11 positions match TRBD2. The V gene's germline CDR1 is SGHRS and CDR2 YFSETQ. The CDR3 runs 15 residues. J was trimmed by 8 bases and V by 4 bases; bases with no gene match: 9. DNA of the CDR3: TGCGCCAGCAGCCCGGGACTAGCGGTGCAGGGTACGCAGTATTTT. It specifies CASSPGLAVQGTQYF.

On this clone: This sample includes further DNA sequences coding for the same CDR3. The chain uses TRBV19 and TRBJ2-6; D call uncertain. CDR1 and CDR2 from the germline V gene are LNHDA and SQIVND (reference sequence). The CDR3 has 13 amino acids. Trimming removed 5 bases from V and 2 bases from J, with 4 bases in between. DNA for the CDR3: TGTGCCAGTAGTCAGACTGGGGCCAACGTCCTGACTTTC. This encodes CASSQTGANVLTF. Using reference TRBV19 and TRBJ2-6 for the parts outside the CDR3, the full variable domain is DGGITQSPKYLFRKEGQNVTLSCEQNLNHDAMYWYRQDPGQGLRLIYYSQIVNDFQKGDIAEGYSVSREKKESFPLTVTSAQKNPTAFYLCASSQTGANVLTFGAGSRLTVL.

This chain links TRBV27 with TRBJ2-4, with 9 bases identical to TRBD2. Germline trimming cut 3 bases from V and 14 bases from J; bases unmatched to any gene: 8. CDR1 is MNHEY, CDR2 SMNVEV, per germline (reference sequence). The CDR3 is 13 residues long. The CDR3 loop reads CASSLAGGRGEYF. Written as DNA, the CDR3 is TGTGCCAGCAGTTTGGCGGGAGGGCGGGGAGAGTACTTC.

The chain carries TRBV5-1 and TRBJ2-5; 9 bases are a match to TRBD2. The CDR3 spans 16 residues. Germline assignment: CDR1 SGHRS and CDR2 YFSETQ. V was pared by 0 bases and J by 5 bases, with 8 bases of the junction left unmatched. The CDR3 is CASSLDSGGRSETQYF. As DNA, the CDR3 is TGCGCCAGCAGCTTGGATAGCGGGGGCCGCTCCGAGACCCAGTACTTC.

This chain connects TRBV6-5 to TRBJ1-1; 9 bases map to TRBD1. The CDR3 contains 13 residues. Per germline, CDR1 MNHEY and CDR2 SVGAGI. The V segment lost 6 bases and the J segment 4 bases; nucleotides outside the gene matches: 3. The CDR3 spells CASRMTGGTEAFF. The CDR3 bases are TGTGCCAGCAGAATGACAGGGGGCACTGAAGCTTTCTTT.

V and J are TRBV19 and TRBJ2-5; tentative D call: TRBD1 (6 bases). Trimming cost V 5 bases and J 0 bases, with 16 bases left between them. This CDR3 is built from 16 residues. Germline V lookup: CDR1 LNHDA, CDR2 SQIVND (reference sequence). The CDR3: CASSRSSRTDQETQYF. The CDR3 DNA sequence: TGTGCCAGTAGTCGTTCTTCGCGGACAGACCAAGAGACCCAGTACTTC.

The CDR3 protein is CASSPRLDSNEQFF. The CDR3 DNA follows: TGTGCCAGCAGCCCCAGACTAGACTCCAATGAGCAGTTCTTC. The chain couples TRBV7-3 to TRBJ2-1, with D maybe TRBD2 (6 bases). Germline lookup yields CDR1 SGHTA and CDR2 FQGTGA. The CDR3 runs 14 residues. V was trimmed by 5 bases and J by 6 bases, leaving 14 bases between them.